Described below is a single T cell receptor beta chain sequence and its context. The CDR3 length is 11 residues. The V gene lost 5 bases and the J gene lost 7 bases, with 8 bases spanning the gap. CDR1 is MDHEN, CDR2 SYDVKM, per germline. Using its own MiXCR run on the reads, TCRdb lists one record per CDR3 protein. The sample carries about 740,000 distinct CDR3 sequences, approximately 40% recorded once. The sample belongs to a study of T cell repertoires in cytomegalovirus infection. The sequenced sample consisted of PBMCs. The rearrangement joins TRBV28 to TRBJ1-1; D remains unclear. The receptor was isolated from a human donor in good health (CMV status not recorded). Some clones in this sample may be carry-over from other donors' samples. The CDR3 loop is CASSLKNEAFF. CDR3 coding DNA: TGTGCCAGCAGTCTCAAAAATGAAGCTTTCTTT.